Below are 8 T cell receptor beta chains sequenced from a single sample in a study of CD8 T cells in Susac syndrome. cDNA came from approximately 0.5 to 1 ug RNA primed by random hexamers. Via MiXCR, TCRdb re-called the immunoSEQ multiplex PCR reads, giving one row per CDR3 protein. The sample holds fewer than 150,000 distinct CDR3 sequences, about 94% seen once. What was sequenced was CD8+ T cells from PBMCs. These receptor sequences come from a human donor in good health.

The rearrangement links TRBV15 to TRBJ2-7, with 8 bases matching TRBD1. The CDR3 extends over 12 amino acids. The V segment lost 11 bases and the J segment 6 bases; nucleotides outside the gene matches: 9. Germline lookup yields CDR1 LNHNV and CDR2 YYDKDF (reference sequence). CDR3 coding DNA: TGTGCCGCCGGACAGGGAGGACGCGAGCAGTACTTC. Translating gives CAAGQGGREQYF.

The gene calls are TRBV29-1 and TRBJ2-7, with TRBD1 as a possible D gene (6 bases). V was shortened by 0 bases and J by 3 bases, with 18 bases between the two germline ends. The CDR3 extends over 16 amino acids. Germline CDR1 SQVTM, CDR2 ANQGSEA. CDR3 amino acids: CSVEEGLQDSGYEQYF. As DNA, the CDR3 is TGCAGCGTTGAAGAAGGGCTCCAGGACAGCGGCTACGAGCAGTACTTC.

The chain uses TRBV20-1 and TRBJ2-7, with 8 positions matching TRBD2. Germline V gene sequence: CDR1 DFQATT, CDR2 SNEGSKA (reference sequence). V lost 0 bases, J lost 4 bases, and 8 bases stayed unmatched. There are 15 residues in the CDR3. The CDR3: CSARDMSSGHYEQYF. The CDR3 DNA sequence: TGCAGTGCTAGAGATATGTCTAGCGGGCATTACGAGCAGTACTTC.

This chain joins TRBV4-3 and TRBJ2-7, with TRBD2 as a possible D gene (6 bases). Germline CDR1 and CDR2: LGHNA and YSLEER. Trimming stripped 1 base from V and 3 bases from J, with 13 bases between. The CDR3 loop spans 15 amino acids. The CDR3, as DNA: TGCGCCAGCAGCCAAGGACCCCTAGCGAGCTACGAGCAGTACTTC. This codes for CASSQGPLASYEQYF.

The CDR3 spells CASSQAELNYEQYF. CDR3 coding DNA: TGTGCCAGCAGCCAAGCAGAATTGAACTACGAGCAGTACTTC. This rearrangement joins TRBV3-1 to TRBJ2-7, with D hard to call. CDR1 is LGHDT and CDR2 is YNNKEL in the germline V gene (reference sequence). The CDR3 has 14 residues. V was shortened by 1 base and J by 3 bases, with 10 bases between the two germline ends.

The chain carries TRBV25-1 and TRBJ2-3; 9 positions match TRBD2. This CDR3 has 16 amino acids. Looked up from germline, CDR1 is MGHDK and CDR2 is SYGVNS. V trimming: 3 bases; J trimming: 3 bases; junction bases outside the gene matches: 7. CDR3 coding DNA: TGTGCCAGCAGTGACGCTAGCGGGACACGTACAGATACGCAGTATTTT. Translation: CASSDASGTRTDTQYF. The full variable domain, completed using reference TRBV25-1 and TRBJ2-3, is EADIYQTPRYLVIGTGKKITLECSQTMGHDKMYWYQQDPGMELHLIHYSYGVNSTEKGDLSSESTVSRIRTEHFPLTLESARPSHTSQYLCASSDASGTRTDTQYFGPGTRLTVL.

The genes are TRBV28 and TRBJ2-5, with D hard to call. Per germline, CDR1 MDHEN and CDR2 SYDVKM. This CDR3 region has 14 residues. V was cut by 3 bases and J by 2 bases, with 10 bases left in between. Here the CDR3 DNA reads TGTGCCAGCAGTTTGCAGAATCCACAAGAGACCCAGTACTTC. This sequence encodes CASSLQNPQETQYF.

This clonotype was recorded only once. The chain is built from TRBV28 and TRBJ2-2, with D possibly being TRBD2 (6 bases). The CDR3 loop spans 18 amino acids. Germline-derived CDR1 and CDR2 are MDHEN and SYDVKM. The V end was cut by 6 bases, the J end by 1 base, with 21 bases between. CDR3 sequence (DNA): TGTGCCAGCAGCCCAAGACTAGTAGCGGCCATGAACACCGGGGAGCTGTTTTTT. Its translation is CASSPRLVAAMNTGELFF.